What follows is one T cell receptor (beta chain) and its context. Its antigen is currently unknown. This specimen belongs to a study of cytomegalovirus exposure and HLA in healthy donors. The study, taken as a whole, reports: Only CMV serostatus was available as immune exposure information.

The length of the CDR3 is 18 residues. V shed 0 bases, J shed 5 bases, and the junction held 12 bases outside the gene matches. CDR1 and CDR2 (germline): KGHSH, LQKENI. Donors in the study were healthy people who gave bone marrow. Likely unrecorded immune exposures existed in these nominally healthy donors. PCR employed 60 Vbeta and 13 Jbeta primers. The table came from immunoSEQ multiplex PCR; TCRdb's copy has only in-frame clones and leaves some out. Here the sample table reports tens of thousands of clones. The rearrangement uses TRBV18 and TRBJ2-5; 10 bases are shared with TRBD1. This sequence was found in a male donor in good health and CMV-seronegative. Specimen: PBMCs. The CDR3 spells CASSPPTYETGGGETQYF. The CDR3 region has the DNA TGTGCCAGCTCACCACCTACCTATGAGACAGGGGGCGGGGAGACCCAGTACTTC. Using reference TRBV18 and TRBJ2-5 for the parts outside the CDR3, the full variable domain is NAGVMQNPRHLVRRRGQEARLRCSPMKGHSHVYWYRQLPEEGLKFMVYLQKENIIDESGMPKERFSAEFPKEGPSILRIQQVVRGDSAAYFCASSPPTYETGGGETQYFGPGTRLLVL.